The 15 T cell receptor beta chains presented below share a single source sample, sequenced in a study of blood T cells in healthy people across ages. The authors ran a second PCR of 7 to 11 cycles using a sample-barcoded 5' primer and a J-beta primer mix. One entry per CDR3 protein results from TCRdb running MiXCR on the 5' RACE reads. The data contain approximately 700,000 distinct CDR3 sequences, about 32% of them singletons. Sequencing was carried out using blood. The receptors here all came from a woman at least 80 years old in good health.

About this clonotype: A read error may be the cause here, since a much bigger clone is one base away. This rearrangement joins TRBV6-1 to TRBJ2-7; TRBD2 is a possible D gene (7 bases). The CDR3 totals 13 residues. Per germline, CDR1 MNHNS and CDR2 SASEGT. V was cut by 4 bases and J by 7 bases, with 14 bases left in between. Written as DNA, the CDR3 is TGTGCCAGCAGTGCCGCGGGGGCCAATGAGCAGTACTTC. Its protein product is CASSAAGANEQYF.

This clonotype was seen ten or more times. The chain couples TRBV5-1 to TRBJ1-2; no definite D call. The CDR3 totals 13 residues. Trimming pared 5 bases from V and 0 bases from J, leaving 8 bases between. CDR1 is SGHRS and CDR2 is YFSETQ in the germline V gene. CDR3 nucleotide sequence: TGCGCCAGCAGTGACCCCGCTAACTATGGCTACACCTTC. This codes for CASSDPANYGYTF.

This sequence joins TRBV6-5 and TRBJ2-7; 13 nucleotides align to TRBD2. V lost 2 bases to trimming and J lost 8 bases; unmatched junction nucleotides: 12. The CDR3 loop spans 17 amino acids. Germline-derived CDR1 and CDR2 are MNHEY and SVGAGI. The CDR3 DNA reads as TGTGCCAGCAGTTACGGGACGCCGGGACTAGCGGGACGCCAGCAGTACTTC. Amino acids: CASSYGTPGLAGRQQYF.

This clonotype was detected a few times. The chain is built from TRBV19 and TRBJ2-1; a possible D gene is TRBD1 (6 bases). The CDR3 sequence is 15 residues long. The germline V and J ends were trimmed by 1 base and 1 base, with 8 bases remaining between them. Germline V lookup: CDR1 LNHDA, CDR2 SQIVND (reference sequence). This CDR3 is CASSIGQGSYNEQFF. As DNA, the CDR3 is TGTGCCAGTAGTATAGGCCAGGGGTCCTACAATGAGCAGTTCTTC.

There are many counts of this clonotype. The chain carries TRBV7-2 and TRBJ2-5, with unresolved D. This CDR3 contains 13 residues. CDR1 is SGHTA and CDR2 is FQGNSA in the germline V gene. The V end lost 3 bases, the J end lost 7 bases, and 12 bases lay between the germline ends. DNA of the CDR3: TGTGCCAGCAGCTTTACAGAAACTGGGACCCAGTACTTC. Protein product: CASSFTETGTQYF. Full variable domain (missing parts from reference TRBV7-2 and TRBJ2-5): GAGVSQSPSNKVTEKGKDVELRCDPISGHTALYWYRQSLGQGLEFLIYFQGNSAPDKSGLPSDRFSAERTGGSVSTLTIQRTQQEDSAVYLCASSFTETGTQYFGPGTRLLVL.

The table lists this clonotype with many counts. The gene calls are TRBV5-1 and TRBJ1-1, with D maybe TRBD1 (6 bases). V lost 5 bases, J lost 3 bases, and 14 bases lay in between. Looked up from germline, CDR1 is SGHRS and CDR2 is YFSETQ. The CDR3 loop spans 14 amino acids. The CDR3 loop is CASSPVRQDTEAFF. The DNA of the CDR3 is TGCGCCAGCAGTCCAGTACGACAGGACACTGAAGCTTTCTTT. The whole variable domain, remainder taken from reference TRBV5-1 and TRBJ1-1, is KAGVTQTPRYLIKTRGQQVTLSCSPISGHRSVSWYQQTPGQGLQFLFEYFSETQRNKGNFPGRFSGRQFSNSRSEMNVSTLELGDSALYLCASSPVRQDTEAFFGQGTRLTVV.

J is TRBJ2-1 and V is TRBV7-2; 7 bases fit TRBD1. Germline-derived CDR1 and CDR2 are SGHTA and FQGNSA. This CDR3 is 14 amino acids long. V lost 5 bases to trimming and J lost 6 bases; unmatched junction nucleotides: 7. The CDR3 reads CASSTNRGSNEQFF. The CDR3 bases are TGTGCCAGCAGCACAAACAGGGGAAGCAATGAGCAGTTCTTC.

This clonotype was observed at least ten times. The chain is built from TRBV3-1 and TRBJ1-2, with 7 bases aligning to TRBD1. Trimming took 2 bases from V and 2 from J; bases not matched to a gene: 5. Germline lookup yields CDR1 LGHDT and CDR2 YNNKEL (reference sequence). This CDR3 is built from 15 residues. This CDR3 is CASSQSLGQNYGYTF. CDR3 nucleotide sequence: TGTGCCAGCAGCCAAAGTCTGGGACAGAACTATGGCTACACCTTC.

This clonotype appeared a few times. The chain carries TRBV9 and TRBJ2-3; 8 bases fit TRBD2. Looked up from germline, CDR1 is SGDLS and CDR2 is YYNGEE. CDR3 size: 18 residues. V dropped 0 bases and J dropped 2; count of bases not matched to a gene: 11. The CDR3 reads CASSVDAGGAANTDTQYF. The CDR3 nucleotides read TGTGCCAGCAGCGTAGATGCGGGGGGCGCCGCCAACACAGATACGCAGTATTTT.

Points on this clonotype: One end of the junction is discordant with germline, which a read error may explain. The chain carries TRBV7-2 and TRBJ2-3; 8 nucleotides align to TRBD2. CDR3 length: 15 residues. The germline V gene encodes CDR1 SGHTA and CDR2 FQGNSA. The chain's CDR3 is CASSTGGLIPDMQYF. The CDR3 coding sequence is TGTGCCAGCAGCACGGGGGGGCTAATCCCAGATATGCAGTATTTT.

CDR3 residues: CSARDSQPGGRDEQFF. CDR3 DNA sequence: TGCAGTGCTAGAGATTCCCAACCGGGGGGGCGCGATGAGCAGTTCTTC. This chain links TRBV20-1 with TRBJ2-1, with TRBD2 identical over 8 bases. CDR1 is DFQATT and CDR2 is SNEGSKA in the germline V gene (reference sequence). This CDR3 has 16 amino acids. V gave up 0 bases and J gave up 8 bases; unmatched junction bases: 12.

This clonotype was counted ten times or more. The gene calls are TRBV20-1 and TRBJ2-1; 14 positions agree with TRBD2. Unmatched junction bases numbered 7, after V lost 0 bases and J lost 6 bases. The CDR3 is 17 amino acids. CDR1 and CDR2 from the germline V gene are DFQATT and SNEGSKA (reference sequence). The CDR3 sequence is CSARDTGLAGGPNEQFF. In DNA form, the CDR3 reads TGCAGTGCTAGAGATACTGGACTAGCGGGGGGCCCCAATGAGCAGTTCTTC.

This clonotype was seen ten or more times. The V call is TRBV2, the J call TRBJ2-5; no clear D. CDR3 length: 14 amino acids. V lost 2 bases and J 8 bases, leaving 15 bases between the germline ends. The germline gives CDR1 SNHLY, CDR2 FYNNEI. For the CDR3, the DNA is TGTGCCAGCAGTGAAACCCCGACCACCGGAACCCAGTACTTC. Translated: CASSETPTTGTQYF. Full variable domain (outside the CDR3, taken from reference TRBV2 and TRBJ2-5): EPEVTQTPSHQVTQMGQEVILRCVPISNHLYFYWYRQILGQKVEFLVSFYNNEISEKSEIFDDQFSVERPDGSNFTLKIRSTKLEDSAMYFCASSETPTTGTQYFGPGTRLLVL.

As regards this clonotype: Being one base from a much bigger clone, this may be a read error. V usage is TRBV4-1 and J usage is TRBJ1-2; D unclear. The CDR3 has 15 residues. Germline assignment: CDR1 MGHRA and CDR2 YSYEKL. V was trimmed by 3 bases and J by 6 bases, leaving 17 bases between them. In nucleotides, the CDR3 is TGCGCCAGCAGCCACGGGTCGACTGGTTGGGATGGCTACACCTTC. Protein: CASSHGSTGWDGYTF.

The V call is TRBV7-9, the J call TRBJ1-3; D perhaps matches TRBD1 (6 bases). The CDR3 sequence is 12 residues long. Trimming removed 5 bases at V and 9 bases at J, with 11 bases between. Per germline, CDR1 SEHNR and CDR2 FQNEAQ (reference sequence). CDR3 in amino acids: CASSEQGSTIYF. CDR3 sequence (DNA): TGTGCCAGCAGCGAACAGGGTAGCACCATATATTTT. Filled out from reference TRBV7-9 and TRBJ1-3, the complete variable domain reads DTGVSQNPRHKITKRGQNVTFRCDPISEHNRLYWYRQTLGQGPEFLTYFQNEAQLEKSRLLSDRFSAERPKGSFSTLEIQRTEQGDSAMYLCASSEQGSTIYFGEGSWLTVV.